Included here is one TCR beta chain sequence, with context. No cognate antigen has been identified for it. Base qualities were left out, and no much larger clone turns up one base away. CD8 naive samples consisted of CD45RO-negative cells that were positively selected for CCR7, yielding a CD45RA+CCR7+ population without TemRA cells. Healthy HIV-negative adults with no recently reported acute infections or vaccinations were included as donors. Only Caucasian adults living in Nashville, Tennessee, USA were represented among the donors. Blood was obtained by leukapheresis, after which PBMCs were separated by Ficoll-Histopaque density gradient centrifugation and cryopreserved in liquid nitrogen vapor phase. Analytical flow cytometry was used to check the purity and quantity of every magnetically sorted T cell population. Genomic DNA was isolated from each sorted fraction and quantified by UV absorbance on a Nanodrop 2000c.

Using the deep immunoSEQ assay, TCR CDR3 regions were amplified from genomic DNA by multiplex PCR. Genomic DNA extracted from each cell subset was distributed evenly over all wells of several immunoSEQ 96-well plates, and each plate served as one replicate. For sorted subsets, each replicate PCR was loaded with roughly 200 ng genomic DNA, equivalent to some 31,000 T cell genomes. The purified libraries were quantified using a Qubit 3.0 fluorometer, sized with a Bioanalyzer 2100, and then quantified again using the KAPA Library Quantification kit. A separate single-read 150-cycle Illumina NextSeq 550 flow cell was used to sequence each immunoSEQ 96-well plate. In the original analysis: Because the immunoSEQ output included only junctional sequences and no quality scores, the filtering could not be the same as the filtering used for full-length reads. Sequences were annotated with PyIR, a Python wrapper for IgBLAST v1.9, using IMGT germline references to assign V/J genes and CDR3. Reads were filtered out if the reads had weak V/J assignments (E-value above 1e-6), no CDR3, stop codons, out-of-frame junctions, or ambiguous translated residues. A V3J clonotype was defined by an identical inferred V gene, J gene, and CDR3 amino acid sequence. The percentage overlap between two repertoires was calculated by dividing the number of shared unique clonotypes by the size of the smaller repertoire. Repertoire richness was assessed with RTK rarefaction, the Chao1 estimator, and Recon v2.1 estimates of unobserved clonotypes. Generation probabilities for all TCRbeta clonotypes obtained by the gDNA method from a handful of donors were computed using OLGA. In TCRdb, the immuneACCESS table is reduced to in-frame sequences with V and J assigned. These tables do not hold every clone; where another copy was compared, an unresolved V gene accounts for under half, and the others remain unexplained. The V and J calls and the clone size are those of that table, but D and trimming were determined from the DNA. The sample table records some 2 million clones; roughly 95% of these occur just once. The ten largest account for 1.2% of the sample.

These data are taken from a study of shared clonotypes between healthy human individuals (dated by TCRdb to 2020 to 2022). In the study overall: The cohort comprised two women and a few men aged 18 to 49 years. For each donor, CD4 naive and CD4 memory were each run on three plates, CD8 naive on two plates, and CD8 memory on one plate. To estimate repertoire size and how much clonotypes are shared between individuals, the study performed deep sequencing of blood TCR repertoires from about 5 healthy adults. To increase sequencing depth and limit assay-specific biases, different laboratories used diverse techniques to prepare libraries and sequence TCR repertoires. Between about 0.8 and 9 billion PBMCs per donor were obtained by leukapheresis. Results and caveats for the whole study, not just this receptor: Because the study included only a small number of donors, the genetic and exposure-history diversity represented was limited. Incomplete sequencing was indicated by rarefaction of sorted-subset datasets, despite the large sequencing depth. Naive subsets generally had larger estimated clonotype richness than memory subsets did. Sampling was limited to blood, and TCR repertoires in tissue likely differ from TCR repertoires in blood. Pairwise subsampling led to the expectation that sequencing depth would affect the degree of clonotype sharing among donors. Compared with non-shared clonotypes, the clonotypes found in all four sorted-subset donors had higher generation probabilities. When a few donors were compared, the shared fraction of clonotypes was roughly 5% for naive CD4, 3.5% for naive CD8, roughly 2.5% for memory CD4, and roughly 0.4% for memory CD8.

The CDR3 runs 15 residues from the cysteine to the phenylalanine. Here the CDR3 DNA is all that survives: 45 bases in frame from base 1. Trimming accounts for 6 bases at V and 6 bases at J, while the number of junction bases matched to no gene is 11. As encoded in the germline V gene (reference sequence), CDR1 is MNHNY while CDR2 is SVGAGI. The V gene is TRBV6-6 and the J gene is TRBJ2-3, and 8 junctional nucleotides match TRBD1. The sample taken for sequencing was naive CD8+ T cells sorted from blood. In light of the paper, this sample's cell subset or site label describes: CD45RA+CCR7+. The sequence was collected from a man aged 18 to 30 in good health. The DNA reads TGTGCCAGCAGCCCGGACAGGGCGTTGATGGATACGCAGTATTTT. The translation is CASSPDRALMDTQYF.